The text below deals with one TCR beta chain. No antigen is known for it. TCRdb itself ran the RT-PCR reads through MiXCR, one entry per CDR3 protein. The sample lists more than 550,000 distinct CDR3 sequences, about 10% occurring once. This entry comes from a study of response to subunit inactivated influenza vaccine. Whole-study results and caveats: Authors suggested that a seasonal influenza vaccination recruits few new T cells each time.

These sequences were also reported in another study, on T cells expressing NK-cell markers. That investigation notes: With UMIs, 5'RACE template switching was used to make TCR beta cDNA.

The material was PBMCs from blood, obtained on the day of vaccination. This receptor was obtained from a man aged 45-65 years who received an inactivated influenza vaccine.

In DNA form, the CDR3 reads TGTGCCAGCAGTCAACCCGGGACATGGGAGACCCAGTACTTC. Encoded protein: CASSQPGTWETQYF. This chain connects TRBV6-2 or TRBV6-3 to TRBJ2-5; TRBD1 might be the D (6 bases). Trimming removed 5 bases from V and 5 bases from J, with 15 bases in between. Germline V CDR1 and CDR2: MNHEY, SVGEGT. This CDR3 region has 14 residues.